The rows below give T cell receptor beta chains drawn from one sample of a study. The assay was immunoSEQ multiplex PCR, and TCRdb's table has in-frame clones only and misses some. Among under 65,000 clones listed, approximately 95% were seen once. The source material was PBMCs. These receptors all stem from a man aged 40-55 years with rheumatoid arthritis. Both conserved end residues are part of each CDR3. A D gene is named only where the DNA matches it firmly. Some rows mark clone size as missing; the rest say once, few, many or name a class of expanded clone.

cdr3_nt: TGTGCCACCGCCTTTGGCGGCAACTACGAGCAGTACTTC; cdr3_aa: CATAFGGNYEQYF; j_call: TRBJ2-7; v_call: TRBV19; clone_size: few; d_call: -
cdr3_nt: TGTGCCAGCAGCTTCGTGCTGGCTAGCGGGAGGGCTAATGAGCAGTTCTTC; cdr3_aa: CASSFVLASGRANEQFF; j_call: TRBJ2-1; v_call: TRBV7-2; clone_size: -; d_call: TRBD2
cdr3_nt: TGTGCCAGCAGTTCCCCCTCGGACAGCCCGAACTATGGCTACACCTTC; cdr3_aa: CASSSPSDSPNYGYTF; j_call: TRBJ1-2; v_call: TRBV27; clone_size: -; d_call: -
cdr3_nt: TGTGCCAGCAGTGGCGGAGCGGGAGGAGGGTTCTTC; cdr3_aa: CASSGGAGGGFF; j_call: TRBJ2-1; v_call: TRBV2; clone_size: -; d_call: TRBD2
cdr3_nt: TGTGCCAGCAGCTTAGACCTCAGATTCGGCACTGAAGCTTTCTTT; cdr3_aa: CASSLDLRFGTEAFF; j_call: TRBJ1-1; v_call: TRBV7-9; clone_size: -; d_call: -
cdr3_nt: TGTGCCAGCAGCAAGGGACAGGGGAAAACAGATACGCAGTATTTT; cdr3_aa: CASSKGQGKTDTQYF; j_call: TRBJ2-3; v_call: TRBV2; clone_size: -; d_call: TRBD1
cdr3_nt: TGTGCCAGCAGTTCCACAGGGGGGAATGAAAAACTGTTTTTT; cdr3_aa: CASSSTGGNEKLFF; j_call: TRBJ1-4; v_call: TRBV7-9; clone_size: -; d_call: TRBD1
cdr3_nt: TGTGCCAGCAGCCAGTCTGATACGCAGTATTTT; cdr3_aa: CASSQSDTQYF; j_call: TRBJ2-3; v_call: TRBV14; clone_size: -; d_call: -
cdr3_nt: TGTGCCAGTAGTAACCTGGGCATAGCCTCTGGAAACACCATATATTTT; cdr3_aa: CASSNLGIASGNTIYF; j_call: TRBJ1-3; v_call: TRBV19; clone_size: -; d_call: -
cdr3_nt: TGTGCCAGCTCACCAGTATGGAACAGGGGGCTAGATTCACCCCTCCACTTT; cdr3_aa: CASSPVWNRGLDSPLHF; j_call: TRBJ1-6; v_call: TRBV18; clone_size: -; d_call: TRBD1
cdr3_nt: TGTGCCAGCAGTCAACAGGGTTATTCATCCTATGGCTACACCTTC; cdr3_aa: CASSQQGYSSYGYTF; j_call: TRBJ1-2; v_call: TRBV14; clone_size: -; d_call: -
cdr3_nt: TGTGCCAGCAGTTACTCGACCGGGGACAGGGCTTTCTTT; cdr3_aa: CASSYSTGDRAFF; j_call: TRBJ1-1; v_call: TRBV6-2/TRBV6-3; clone_size: -; d_call: TRBD1
cdr3_nt: TGTGCCAGCTCACCGGGACTAGCGGGAGGTAACAATGAGCAGTTCTTC; cdr3_aa: CASSPGLAGGNNEQFF; j_call: TRBJ2-1; v_call: TRBV18; clone_size: -; d_call: TRBD2
cdr3_nt: TGCGCCAGCAGCCAAGATAAGCGGGAGGGGTATTACAATGAGCAGTTCTTC; cdr3_aa: CASSQDKREGYYNEQFF; j_call: TRBJ2-1; v_call: TRBV4-3; clone_size: -; d_call: TRBD2
cdr3_nt: TGTGCCAGCAGTTTATCTGGGGGGCTCGAGCAGTACTTC; cdr3_aa: CASSLSGGLEQYF; j_call: TRBJ2-7; v_call: TRBV27; clone_size: -; d_call: -
cdr3_nt: TGTGCCAGCAGTTACGAGCGGGGAAGCTCCTACGAGCAGTACTTC; cdr3_aa: CASSYERGSSYEQYF; j_call: TRBJ2-7; v_call: TRBV2; clone_size: -; d_call: TRBD2